The entry below gives a single T cell receptor beta chain sequence along with its context. Its target is unknown. The entry originates in a study of Ad26.COV2.S vaccination and SARS-CoV-2 variants. At the level of the study: By the intramuscular route, Ad26.COV2.S was given once, or twice 56 days apart. Overall study findings and caveats: Substantial breadth was reported for post-vaccination spike-specific CD8+ and CD4+ T cells. Using TCR breadth and depth analyses may have led to underestimated total T cell responses.

This sample's treatment: some 20 received Ad26.COV2.S at low or high dose, single or two shots; about 5 received placebo; per-sample allocation not given. Collection of samples fell on day 63 after the first vaccine or placebo injection. Boston hosted the donor, who was an adult aged 18-55 years. Germline V lookup: CDR1 SGDLS, CDR2 YYNGEE. The CDR3 loop spans 15 amino acids. V lost 2 bases and J 7 bases, leaving 18 bases between the germline ends. Sequenced by immunoSEQ multiplex PCR; TCRdb stores in-frame clones only, minus some. This sample has a few hundred thousand clones, with about 80% found just once.

The source was peripheral blood, collected in a trial of Ad26.COV2.S vaccine versus placebo. The rearrangement uses TRBV9 and TRBJ1-1; D gene unclear. The origin of this receptor is a person between 18 and 59 years old who received the Ad26.COV2.S COVID-19 vaccine or a placebo. In DNA, the CDR3 is TGTGCCAGCAGCGTTACTTTAAATGGGGTGAGTGAAGCTTTCTTT. Protein sequence: CASSVTLNGVSEAFF.